One and the same sample provided the 27 T cell receptor beta chains below, sequenced in a study of CD8+ T cells in alopecia areata. Noted treatment: oral pan-JAK inhibitor, 5-10 mg twice daily. Following RNA extraction, reverse transcription yielded cDNA that acted as the sequencing template. Data came from immunoSEQ multiplex PCR; TCRdb stores just in-frame clones and leaves some out. The sample holds 35,000 to 45,000 clones, around 90% seen once. The source material was CD8+ T cells sorted from blood, sampled at week 24, from a patient treated with tofacitinib. These TCRs come from a human donor with alopecia areata.

The chain combines TRBV6-6 with TRBJ2-3; 14 positions agree with TRBD2. With 6 bases clipped from V and 5 bases from J, the junction kept 7 bases outside the gene matches. Germline values: CDR1 MNHNY, CDR2 SVGAGI (reference sequence). This CDR3 spans 16 amino acids. The DNA of the CDR3 is TGTGCCAGCAGCCGACTAGCGGGGGGGCCAAGAGATACGCAGTATTTT. Its translation is CASSRLAGGPRDTQYF.

The chain joins TRBV10-2 to TRBJ1-1, with a weak D call TRBD1 (5 bases). CDR3 length: 14 amino acids. Trimming removed 3 bases at V and 1 base at J, with 9 bases between. Germline CDR1 is WSHSY and CDR2 is SAAADI. The CDR3 loop reads CASSDLGGNTEAFF. CDR3 bases: TGCGCCAGCAGTGACCTTGGGGGGAACACTGAAGCTTTCTTT.

The V call is TRBV5-1, the J call TRBJ2-1; a possible D gene is TRBD1 (7 bases). The V end lost 4 bases, the J end lost 0 bases, and 14 bases lay between the germline ends. Germline V gene data show CDR1 as SGHRS and CDR2 as YFSETQ. CDR3 size: 16 residues. The CDR3 loop is CASSPEGAGSYNEQFF. CDR3 DNA sequence: TGCGCCAGCAGCCCGGAGGGGGCGGGCTCCTACAATGAGCAGTTCTTC.

The J gene is TRBJ2-1, the V gene TRBV2, with 11 positions matching TRBD2. CDR3 length: 17 residues. Germline loops: CDR1 SNHLY, CDR2 FYNNEI. The J segment lost 3 bases and the V segment lost 5 bases, leaving 9 bases of the junction unmatched. As DNA, the CDR3 is TGTGCCAGCAGTCGACTAGCGGGGAGCCCCCTCTACAATGAGCAGTTCTTC. This gives the protein CASSRLAGSPLYNEQFF.

This chain links TRBV29-1 with TRBJ2-7; TRBD1 or TRBD2 may be the D gene (5 bases each). V lost 4 bases, J lost 1 base, and 14 bases lay in between. There are 14 residues in the CDR3. Germline lookup yields CDR1 SQVTM and CDR2 ANQGSEA. The CDR3 region has the DNA TGCAGCGTTGCAAGGGGCGGAGGTTCCTACGAGCAGTACTTC. Residues: CSVARGGGSYEQYF.

This clone showed up just a few times. This chain joins TRBV29-1 and TRBJ2-1, with TRBD1 matching 7 bases. The V and J ends lost 7 bases and 7 bases, in that order; junction bases with no gene match: 10. The CDR3 is 13 amino acids. CDR1 and CDR2 (germline): SQVTM, ANQGSEA. CDR3 in DNA: TGCAGCGCCCAGGGGGATGGCTGGAATGAGCAGTTCTTC. Encoded protein: CSAQGDGWNEQFF.

This clone was seen just once. The V gene is TRBV11-2, the J gene TRBJ2-6; the D is unclear. The CDR3 is made up of 15 amino acids. The germline gives CDR1 SGHAT, CDR2 FQNNGV. The V end lost 5 bases, the J end lost 2 bases, and 10 bases lay between the germline ends. The CDR3 DNA reads TGTGCCAGCAGCCCCCGGTATACTGGGGCCAACGTCCTGACTTTC. Translated, it gives CASSPRYTGANVLTF.

The chain joins TRBV6-5 to TRBJ2-5, with D unresolved. Germline loops: CDR1 MNHEY, CDR2 SVGAGI. The V end was cut by 6 bases, the J end by 2 bases, with 10 bases between. The CDR3 is 13 amino acids. The CDR3 protein is CASSELGQETQYF. CDR3 in DNA: TGTGCCAGCAGCGAACTCGGGCAAGAGACCCAGTACTTC.

The rearrangement links TRBV27 to TRBJ1-2; D is perhaps TRBD1 (6 bases). CDR3 length: 13 residues. Germline CDR1 is MNHEY and CDR2 is SMNVEV (reference sequence). V dropped 5 bases and J dropped 1 base, with 8 bases sitting between them. In nucleotides, the CDR3 is TGTGCCAGCAGTCCGGACAGTAACTATGGCTACACCTTC. This sequence encodes CASSPDSNYGYTF.

V is TRBV27 and J is TRBJ2-3; D gene uncertain. CDR1 is MNHEY and CDR2 is SMNVEV in the germline V gene (reference sequence). The CDR3 extends over 12 amino acids. V lost 5 bases and J lost 4, with 7 bases in between. The CDR3 spells CASSELSDTQYF. The CDR3 DNA reads as TGTGCCAGCAGTGAGCTATCAGATACGCAGTATTTT.

The chain employs TRBV18 and TRBJ2-7; the D is unclear. V was cut by 3 bases and J by 0 bases, with 12 bases left in between. This CDR3 has 15 amino acids. The germline gives CDR1 KGHSH, CDR2 LQKENI. CDR3 DNA: TGTGCCAGCTCACCCGCAATTTTGAGCTCCTACGAGCAGTACTTC. This translates into CASSPAILSSYEQYF. Supplemented by reference TRBV18 and TRBJ2-7, the full variable domain reads NAGVMQNPRHLVRRRGQEARLRCSPMKGHSHVYWYRQLPEEGLKFMVYLQKENIIDESGMPKERFSAEFPKEGPSILRIQQVVRGDSAAYFCASSPAILSSYEQYFGPGTRLTVT.

The chain employs TRBV29-1 and TRBJ1-1; no reliable D call. The length of the CDR3 is 12 residues. Trimming took 3 bases from V and 2 from J, leaving 7 bases between them. Looked up from germline, CDR1 is SQVTM and CDR2 is ANQGSEA. CDR3 nucleotides: TGCAGCGTTGAGTCGGACAACACTGAAGCTTTCTTT. The encoded protein is CSVESDNTEAFF.

The V and J genes are TRBV7-3 and TRBJ2-1, with D possibly being TRBD1 (6 bases). The V end lost 2 bases, the J end lost 0 bases, and 14 bases lay between the germline ends. The CDR3 spans 17 residues. CDR1 SGHTA and CDR2 FQGTGA come from the germline V gene. The CDR3 loop reads CASSLFPGQPSYNEQFF. For the CDR3, the DNA is TGTGCCAGCAGCTTATTCCCCGGACAGCCCTCCTACAATGAGCAGTTCTTC. The whole variable domain, filled in from reference TRBV7-3 and TRBJ2-1, reads GAGVSQTPSNKVTEKGKYVELRCDPISGHTALYWYRQSLGQGPEFLIYFQGTGAADDSGLPNDRFFAVRPEGSVSTLKIQRTERGDSAVYLCASSLFPGQPSYNEQFFGPGTRLTVL.

The gene calls are TRBV27 and TRBJ2-1, with 9 bases that match TRBD1. This CDR3 spans 16 amino acids. Losses at the gene ends were 4 bases for V and 2 bases for J; bases not matched to a gene: 6. Looked up from germline, CDR1 is MNHEY and CDR2 is SMNVEV (reference sequence). This CDR3 is CASSSEGQGPYNEQFF. Here the CDR3 DNA reads TGTGCCAGCAGTTCCGAGGGACAGGGCCCCTACAATGAGCAGTTCTTC.

The V gene is TRBV7-9, the J gene TRBJ2-5; D gene ambiguous. CDR1 and CDR2 from the germline V gene are SEHNR and FQNEAQ (reference sequence). The V and J ends lost 1 base and 3 bases respectively, with 9 bases between them. This CDR3 contains 14 residues. The CDR3 here is CASSLVGLKETQYF. The CDR3 region has the DNA TGTGCCAGCAGCTTAGTCGGCCTGAAAGAGACCCAGTACTTC.

This clone was seen only a few times. At the DNA level, this CDR3 is encoded by other sequences in the same sample as well. The chain carries TRBV7-9 and TRBJ2-2, with D maybe TRBD2 (6 bases). Germline values: CDR1 SEHNR, CDR2 FQNEAQ (reference sequence). The V gene lost 2 bases and the J gene lost 3 bases, with 10 bases spanning the gap. The CDR3 sequence is 15 residues long. The CDR3 is CASSLKRADTGELFF. Here the CDR3 DNA reads TGTGCCAGCAGCTTAAAGCGGGCGGACACCGGGGAGCTGTTTTTT. Full variable domain (rest looked up from reference TRBV7-9 and TRBJ2-2): DTGVSQNPRHKITKRGQNVTFRCDPISEHNRLYWYRQTLGQGPEFLTYFQNEAQLEKSRLLSDRFSAERPKGSFSTLEIQRTEQGDSAMYLCASSLKRADTGELFFGEGSRLTVL.

The chain's CDR3 is CASSVPHPGNEQYF. CDR3 sequence (DNA): TGTGCCAGCAGTGTCCCACACCCAGGGAACGAGCAGTACTTC. The rearrangement uses TRBV25-1 and TRBJ2-7; maybe TRBD1 (5 bases). Between the trimmed V and J ends, which lost 4 bases and 5 bases, there was a span of 15 bases. CDR3 length: 14 amino acids. From germline, CDR1 is MGHDK and CDR2 SYGVNS.

The chain couples TRBV4-1 to TRBJ2-7; 9 bases agree with TRBD2. CDR3 length: 15 residues. From germline, CDR1 is MGHRA and CDR2 YSYEKL. Trimming took 6 bases from V and 0 from J; bases not matched to a gene: 6. As DNA, the CDR3 is TGCGCCAGCAGGGTTAGCGGGGGCCACTCCTACGAGCAGTACTTC. Translated: CASRVSGGHSYEQYF.

This clone came up once. The CDR3, as DNA: TGCGCCAGCAGCCAAGCGATTAACGGGGGGCTTCAAGAGACCCAGTACTTC. Its protein product is CASSQAINGGLQETQYF. This sequence joins TRBV4-3 and TRBJ2-5, with a weak D call TRBD2 (7 bases). The V end was cut by 1 base, the J end by 2 bases, with 17 bases between. Germline CDR1 reads LGHNA; CDR2 reads YSLEER. The length of the CDR3 is 17 residues.

V gene TRBV7-8 combines with J gene TRBJ2-7; D assignment may be TRBD1 or TRBD2 (5 bases each). Germline V CDR1 and CDR2: SGHVS, FQNEAQ. V lost 5 bases to trimming and J lost 2 bases, with 13 bases between them. CDR3 size: 14 residues. Here the CDR3 DNA reads TGTGCCAGCAGCCTCGGGACGGGGACCTACGAGCAGTACTTC. It encodes CASSLGTGTYEQYF.

The genes are TRBV25-1 and TRBJ1-5, with 7 bases fitting TRBD1. The CDR3 runs 13 residues. J was trimmed by 5 bases and V by 8 bases; bases with no gene match: 6. CDR1 and CDR2 (germline): MGHDK, SYGVNS. The DNA for the CDR3 is TGTGCCAGCTCTCCTCAGGGGGATCAGCCCCAGCATTTT. Its translation: CASSPQGDQPQHF.

This clone appeared a few times. The chain carries TRBV13 and TRBJ2-7; D is unresolved. The V end was cut by 5 bases, the J end by 6 bases, with 14 bases between. CDR3 length: 13 amino acids. Germline CDR1 and CDR2: PRHDT and FYEKMQ (reference sequence). The CDR3 here is CASSLISFSEQYF. CDR3 sequence (DNA): TGTGCCAGCAGCCTAATTAGTTTCAGCGAGCAGTACTTC.

The J gene is TRBJ2-1, the V gene TRBV10-3, with 7 bases matching TRBD2. This CDR3 has 16 residues. With V trimmed by 1 base and J by 8 bases, 11 bases remained unmatched. Looked up from germline, CDR1 is ENHRY and CDR2 is SYGVKD. CDR3 sequence: CAISEYAGELRDEQFF. The DNA of the CDR3 is TGTGCCATCAGTGAGTATGCGGGGGAACTGAGGGATGAGCAGTTCTTC.

This clone occurred a few times. The chain carries TRBV27 and TRBJ1-5; no reliable D call. Trimming shortened V by 0 bases and J by 5 bases, and 5 bases separated the two germline ends. Per germline, CDR1 MNHEY and CDR2 SMNVEV (reference sequence). This CDR3 is 13 amino acids long. Here the CDR3 DNA reads TGTGCCAGCAGTTTATCCCTCGATCAGCCCCAGCATTTT. This sequence encodes CASSLSLDQPQHF.

This sequence joins TRBV30 and TRBJ2-1, with TRBD1 matching 7 bases. Germline V gene lookup returns CDR1 GTSNPN and CDR2 SVGIG (reference sequence). The CDR3 totals 13 residues. With 8 bases clipped from V and 8 bases from J, the junction kept 12 bases outside the gene matches. CDR3 DNA: TGTGCCGGGTCACAGGGGTCGGGCGATGAGCAGTTCTTC. Its protein product is CAGSQGSGDEQFF.

This chain connects TRBV7-9 to TRBJ2-7; no definite D call. Trimming shortened V by 4 bases and J by 6 bases, and 7 bases separated the two germline ends. Looked up from germline, CDR1 is SEHNR and CDR2 is FQNEAQ (reference sequence). CDR3 length: 11 residues. The CDR3 is CASSSSPEQYF. The CDR3 nucleotides are TGTGCCAGCAGCTCCTCCCCCGAGCAGTACTTC.

The chain employs TRBV9 and TRBJ1-1; the match to TRBD1 covers 7 bases. Per the germline V gene, CDR1 is SGDLS and CDR2 is YYNGEE. V was clipped by 3 bases and J by 5 bases; unmatched bases: 7. The CDR3 covers 14 residues. The CDR3 loop reads CASSGQTGRTEAFF. DNA for the CDR3: TGTGCCAGCAGCGGGCAGACAGGGAGAACTGAAGCTTTCTTT.